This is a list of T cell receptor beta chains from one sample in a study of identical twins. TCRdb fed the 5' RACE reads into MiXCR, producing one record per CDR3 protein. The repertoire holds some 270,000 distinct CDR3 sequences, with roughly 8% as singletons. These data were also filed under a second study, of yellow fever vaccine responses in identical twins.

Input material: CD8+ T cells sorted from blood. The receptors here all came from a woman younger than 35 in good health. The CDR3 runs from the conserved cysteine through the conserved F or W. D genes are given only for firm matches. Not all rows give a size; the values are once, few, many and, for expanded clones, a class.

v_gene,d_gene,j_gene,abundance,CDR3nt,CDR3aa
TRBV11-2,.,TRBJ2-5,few,TGTGCCAGCAGAAACCAGGGGCAAGAGACCCAGTACTTC,CASRNQGQETQYF
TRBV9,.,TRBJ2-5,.,TGTGCCAGCAGCGTAGGGTCCGGTAGTCAAGAGACCCAGTACTTC,CASSVGSGSQETQYF
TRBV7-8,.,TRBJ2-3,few,TGTGCCAGCGGGGGACTCACAGATACGCAGTATTTT,CASGGLTDTQYF
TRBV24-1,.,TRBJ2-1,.,TGTGCCACCAGTGATCTTCAGCGGAATGAGCAGTTCTTC,CATSDLQRNEQFF
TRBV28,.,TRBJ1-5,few,TGTGCCAGCAGTTTAAGACACCTGGGTCAGCCCCAGCATTTT,CASSLRHLGQPQHF
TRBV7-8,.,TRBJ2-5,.,TGTGCCAGCAGGTTTATGGGGGAGAAAGAGACCCAGTACTTC,CASRFMGEKETQYF
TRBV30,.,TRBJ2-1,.,TGTGCCGGGCAGGACAGCGCTAGCTCCTACAATGAGCAGTTCTTC,CAGQDSASSYNEQFF
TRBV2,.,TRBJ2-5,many,TGTGCCAGCAGTGATCTCAGACTAAAAGAGACCCAGTACTTC,CASSDLRLKETQYF
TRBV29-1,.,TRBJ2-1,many,TGCAGCCCGAGATTAGGCAATGAGCAGTTCTTC,CSPRLGNEQFF
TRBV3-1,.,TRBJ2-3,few,TGTGCCAGCAGCCACCCCGCGCAGGGAGCGGATACGCAGTATTTT,CASSHPAQGADTQYF
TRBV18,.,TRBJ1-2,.,TGTGCCAGCGCTACCGGGACACTTCACGAACTATATGGCTACACCTTC,CASATGTLHELYGYTF
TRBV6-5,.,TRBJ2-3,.,TGTGCCAGCAGTTTCCCACTAGCAGGGGAGACAGATACGCAGTATTTT,CASSFPLAGETDTQYF
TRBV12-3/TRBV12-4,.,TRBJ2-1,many,TGTGCCAGCAGATTAGGCCTGGATGAGCAGTTCTTC,CASRLGLDEQFF
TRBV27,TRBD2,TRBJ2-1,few,TGTGCCAGCAGTTTATTACTAGCGGGCTACAATGAGCAGTTCTTC,CASSLLLAGYNEQFF
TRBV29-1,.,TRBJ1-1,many,TGCAGCGTGACAGGTTATTTGAACACTGAAGCTTTCTTT,CSVTGYLNTEAFF
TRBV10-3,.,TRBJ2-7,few,TGTGCCATCAGTGAGTCAGGGCCAGGGACCTACGAGCAGTACTTC,CAISESGPGTYEQYF
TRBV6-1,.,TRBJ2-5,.,TGTGCCAGCAGCGTTACAGGGTTAGGAGAGACCCAGTACTTC,CASSVTGLGETQYF
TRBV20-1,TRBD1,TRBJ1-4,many,TGCAGTGCTCGGGACAGCGCCCAGGGAAAACTGTTTTTT,CSARDSAQGKLFF
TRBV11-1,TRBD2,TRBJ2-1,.,TGTGCCAGCAGCTTAGTTTCGGGACTAGCGGGACACTCCTACAATGAGCAGTTCTTC,CASSLVSGLAGHSYNEQFF
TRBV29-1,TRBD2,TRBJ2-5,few,TGCAGCGTTGAAGGGACTAGCGTTACACAAGAGACCCAGTACTTC,CSVEGTSVTQETQYF
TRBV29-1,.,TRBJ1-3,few,TGCAGCGTTCAGCCTAGCTCTGGAAACACCATATATTTT,CSVQPSSGNTIYF
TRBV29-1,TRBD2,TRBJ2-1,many,TGCAGCGTTGTAGGCGGGAGTCGGGGCAATGAGCAGTTCTTC,CSVVGGSRGNEQFF
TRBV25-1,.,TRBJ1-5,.,TGTGCCAGCAGAACCACAGGACTGGGCGGACAGCCCCAGCATTTT,CASRTTGLGGQPQHF
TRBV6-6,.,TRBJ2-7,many,TGTGCCAGTTTGGACAATCGGGACGAGCAGTACTTC,CASLDNRDEQYF
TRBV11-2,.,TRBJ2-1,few,TGTGCCAGCAGCTTCCCCCTCGTGGCGGGGAGTCGCTCCTACAATGAGCAGTTCTTC,CASSFPLVAGSRSYNEQFF
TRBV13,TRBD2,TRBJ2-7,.,TGTGCCAGCAGCACCCGCGGGGGGGCAGGGTCCTACGAGCAGTACTTC,CASSTRGGAGSYEQYF
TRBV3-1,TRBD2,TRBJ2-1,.,TGTGCCAGCACCCAACAGTTCACTAGCGGGGGAAATGGGCATGAGCAGTTCTTC,CASTQQFTSGGNGHEQFF
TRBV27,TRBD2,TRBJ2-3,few,TGTGCCAGCAGTCCGATTTCCGGGACTAGCGGATTCACAGATACGCAGTATTTT,CASSPISGTSGFTDTQYF
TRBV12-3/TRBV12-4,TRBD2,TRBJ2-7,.,TGTGCCAGCAGTTTAACGCCAGGGAGGGGGCAGTACTTC,CASSLTPGRGQYF
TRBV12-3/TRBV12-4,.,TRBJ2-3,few,TGTGCCAGCAGGCCTCGGGAGATCGACACGCAGTATTTT,CASRPREIDTQYF
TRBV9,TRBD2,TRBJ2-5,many,TGTGCCAGCAGCGTAGAAAGCGGGGTCCAAGAGACCCAGTACTTC,CASSVESGVQETQYF
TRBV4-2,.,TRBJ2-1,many,TGTGCCAGCAGCCAAGACCGGCTAAATGAGCAGTTCTTC,CASSQDRLNEQFF
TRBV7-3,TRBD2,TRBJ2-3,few,TGTGCCAGCAGCTTTCTAGCGGCTAGCACAGATACGCAGTATTTT,CASSFLAASTDTQYF
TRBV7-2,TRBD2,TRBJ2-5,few,TGTGCCAGCAGCTTATTCATAGCGGGAGAGGAGACCCAGTACTTC,CASSLFIAGEETQYF
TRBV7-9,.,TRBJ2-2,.,TGTGCCAGCAGCACCCCGATTAACACCGGGGAGCTGTTTTTT,CASSTPINTGELFF
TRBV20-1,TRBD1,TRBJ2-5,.,TGCAGTGCTAGCTCGTACCCAGGGGGCGGGTGGTCCCAAGAGACCCAGTACTTC,CSASSYPGGGWSQETQYF
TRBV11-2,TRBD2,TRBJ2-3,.,TGTGCCAGCAGCTTCCTCCCAGCGGGACTATACGACACAGATACGCAGTATTTT,CASSFLPAGLYDTDTQYF
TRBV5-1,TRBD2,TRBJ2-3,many,TGCGCCAGCAGCGAAGCGGGATCGAGCACAGATACGCAGTATTTT,CASSEAGSSTDTQYF
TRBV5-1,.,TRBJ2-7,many,TGCGCCAGCAGCTTGGATGCCGGACTTGAGCAGTACTTC,CASSLDAGLEQYF
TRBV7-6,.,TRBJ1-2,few,TGTGCCAGCAGCCCAGGGTTGGGGGACTATGGCTACACCTTC,CASSPGLGDYGYTF
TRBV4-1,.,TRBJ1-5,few,TGCGCCAGCAGCGAGGTCGGGGTAGGGAATCAGCCCCAGCATTTT,CASSEVGVGNQPQHF
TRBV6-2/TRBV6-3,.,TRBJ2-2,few,TGTGCCAGCACTAATCCCGAGTGGATCAACACCGGGGAGCTGTTTTTT,CASTNPEWINTGELFF
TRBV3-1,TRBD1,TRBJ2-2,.,TGTGCCAGCAGCCGGACAGGGCTAAACACCGGGGAGCTGTTTTTT,CASSRTGLNTGELFF
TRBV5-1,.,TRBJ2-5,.,TGCGCCAGCAGCTCGGGCGGGGAGTGGGGGCTAGAGACCCAGTACTTC,CASSSGGEWGLETQYF